This T cell receptor (beta chain) was documented in a study of identifying expanded T cells in peripheral blood. Findings and caveats of the study: Variance in clone template counts between approximately 2-week samples significantly increased with total template count across all healthy donors.

Using immunoSEQ multiplex PCR, the repertoire was profiled, and TCRdb retains in-frame clones only, with some absent. The sample has about 76,000 clones, almost 85% seen once. Germline CDR1 reads SQVTM; CDR2 reads ANQGSEA. The CDR3 extends over 16 amino acids. For this clone: Its antigen is as yet unknown. Its ends do not fully match the called genes, so a read error is possible.

Sequenced: blood. V usage is TRBV29-1 and J usage is TRBJ2-7; TRBD1 agrees at 8 bases. The TCR originated in a person aged 18 to 75 in good health. CDR3 sequence: CSVQPGTGLNSDEQYF. The DNA of the CDR3 is TGCAGCGTCCAACCCGGGACAGGTTTAAACTCCGACGAGCAGTACTTC.